This T cell receptor beta chain was sequenced in a study of T cells in Graves' hyperthyroidism and ophthalmopathy. Study observations and caveats: Expanded thyroid clonotypes (above 0.001) were mostly also found in blood.

RNA transcripts yielded amplified TCR beta CDR3 regions. HTBI primers drove first-round RT-PCR of the TCR CDR3. TCRdb processed the multiplex PCR reads anew with MiXCR; each CDR3 protein has one entry. The sample lists hundreds of thousands of distinct CDR3 sequences; about 17% were seen once. To note about this clonotype: The target antigen is unknown.

Clinical symptoms, serum thyroxine, TRAb, thyroid ultrasound and orbital computed tomography established diagnosis. The source is a woman younger than 35 with Graves' ophthalmopathy. The material sequenced was blood.

CDR3 in DNA: TGTGCCAGCAGTCGGACAGGGGCGGGCTCTGGGGCCAACGTCCTGACTTTC. This gives the protein CASSRTGAGSGANVLTF. V usage is TRBV27 and J usage is TRBJ2-6; TRBD1 matches at 9 bases. Trimming at V came to 5 bases and at J to 0 bases, leaving 5 bases not matched to a gene. This CDR3 has 17 amino acids. The germline V gene encodes CDR1 MNHEY and CDR2 SMNVEV (reference sequence).